The 21 T cell receptor beta chains listed next were all sequenced from one sample in a study of shared clonotypes between healthy human individuals. Here immunoSEQ multiplex PCR was the method, and the copy in TCRdb shows in-frame clones only, minus some. The sample consists of about 2.4 million clones, 80% to 95% of them appearing once. Sample: naive CD4+ T cells from PBMCs. Indicated subset: CD45RA+ positively selected. Receptor source: a man in his late teens or twenties in good health. Some clones in this sample may be carry-over from other donors' samples.

The chain employs TRBV5-3 and TRBJ2-3, with D perhaps matching TRBD1 (6 bases). TRBV5-3 is treated as an ORF (open reading frame) with a function not yet certain. The CDR3 loop spans 16 amino acids. With 1 base removed from V and 2 bases from J, the gap between germline ends came to 14 bases. The CDR3 region has the DNA TGTGCCAGAAGCTTGCCCGGGACAAAAAACACAGATACGCAGTATTTT. Amino acids: CARSLPGTKNTDTQYF.

This clone has more than one count but fewer than ten. The gene calls are TRBV4-1 and TRBJ2-5, with TRBD2 matching over 10 bases. The V gene's germline CDR1 is MGHRA and CDR2 YSYEKL. Trimming cost V 3 bases and J 4 bases; bases outside gene matches: 5. The CDR3 is 15 residues long. The CDR3 DNA is TGCGCCAGCAGCCAGAGCGGGAGGGCCGGAGAGACCCAGTACTTC. Protein sequence: CASSQSGRAGETQYF.

The chain couples TRBV15 to TRBJ1-1, with TRBD1 identical over 8 bases. The CDR3 contains 15 residues. Germline-derived CDR1 and CDR2 are LNHNV and YYDKDF (reference sequence). V lost 0 bases, J lost 3 bases, and 3 bases stayed unmatched. DNA for the CDR3: TGTGCCACCAGCAGAGAAGGGACAGGCGACACTGAAGCTTTCTTT. It specifies CATSREGTGDTEAFF. The complete variable domain, with remaining parts taken from reference TRBV15 and TRBJ1-1, reads DAMVIQNPRYQVTQFGKPVTLSCSQTLNHNVMYWYQQKSSQAPKLLFHYYDKDFNNEADTPDNFQSRRPNTSFCFLDIRSPGLGDTAMYLCATSREGTGDTEAFFGQGTRLTVV.

In DNA, the CDR3 is TGTGCCAGCAGCTTAAACCCCCGGCAGGGTAGCAATCAGCCCCAGCATTTT. The encoded protein is CASSLNPRQGSNQPQHF. The V call is TRBV5-5, the J call TRBJ1-5; D might be TRBD1 (5 bases). Looked up from germline, CDR1 is SGHKS and CDR2 is YYEKEE (reference sequence). The CDR3 extends over 17 amino acids. The V end lost 2 bases, the J end lost 0 bases, and 15 bases lay between the germline ends.

V usage is TRBV2 and J usage is TRBJ1-3; D remains unclear. CDR3 size: 13 residues. In germline, CDR1 is SNHLY, CDR2 FYNNEI. With 7 bases removed from V and 4 bases from J, the gap between germline ends came to 11 bases. The CDR3 sequence is CASISGRGNTIYF. CDR3 nucleotides: TGTGCCAGCATCTCAGGCCGAGGAAACACCATATATTTT.

This chain uses TRBV9 with TRBJ2-7; D gene unclear. V lost 0 bases, J lost 3 bases, and 13 bases lay in between. The CDR3 totals 15 residues. Germline V gives CDR1 SGDLS, CDR2 YYNGEE. The CDR3 bases are TGTGCCAGCAGCGTAGCTACCGGGCAGTTCTACGAGCAGTACTTC. Its protein product is CASSVATGQFYEQYF.

The J gene is TRBJ1-2, the V gene TRBV11-2; TRBD1 matches 10 bases. The germline V gene has CDR1 SGHAT and CDR2 FQNNGV. The V and J ends lost 4 bases and 8 bases, in that order; junction bases with no gene match: 7. This CDR3 has 14 residues. CDR3 in amino acids: CASSSTGTGVGYTF. The CDR3 coding sequence is TGTGCCAGCAGCTCCACCGGGACAGGGGTCGGCTACACCTTC.

The chain joins TRBV4-1 to TRBJ1-3; no definite D call. The germline gives CDR1 MGHRA, CDR2 YSYEKL. This CDR3 contains 14 residues. The V end was cut by 6 bases, the J end by 0 bases, with 9 bases between. The CDR3 region has the DNA TGCGCCAGCAGAGGGCTTCTCTCTGGAAACACCATATATTTT. Protein product: CASRGLLSGNTIYF.

The chain carries TRBV6-1 and TRBJ2-7; D might be TRBD1 (5 bases). V was cut by 5 bases and J by 1 base, with 15 bases left in between. Germline V gives CDR1 MNHNS, CDR2 SASEGT. This CDR3 comprises 15 residues. CDR3 loop: CASSKETRASYEQYF. The CDR3 bases are TGTGCCAGCAGTAAAGAAACCAGGGCTTCCTACGAGCAGTACTTC.

This clone was seen only a few times. This chain joins TRBV2 and TRBJ1-5; tentative D call: TRBD1 (6 bases). Germline values: CDR1 SNHLY, CDR2 FYNNEI. The CDR3 is 14 amino acids. V gave up 3 bases and J gave up 4 bases, with 10 bases separating them. CDR3 sequence (DNA): TGTGCCAGCAGTGAGGGGACATCAAATCAGCCCCAGCATTTT. Protein: CASSEGTSNQPQHF. The complete variable domain, with remaining parts taken from reference TRBV2 and TRBJ1-5, reads EPEVTQTPSHQVTQMGQEVILRCVPISNHLYFYWYRQILGQKVEFLVSFYNNEISEKSEIFDDQFSVERPDGSNFTLKIRSTKLEDSAMYFCASSEGTSNQPQHFGDGTRLSIL.

This clone was seen once. This sequence joins TRBV7-9 and TRBJ2-5; a weak D match, TRBD2 (5 bases). In germline, CDR1 is SEHNR, CDR2 FQNEAQ (reference sequence). V was cut by 6 bases and J by 2 bases, with 10 bases left in between. This CDR3 contains 13 residues. The CDR3 coding sequence is TGTGCCAGCAGACGAGCGGTACAAGAGACCCAGTACTTC. Protein product: CASRRAVQETQYF. The whole variable domain, remainder taken from reference TRBV7-9 and TRBJ2-5, is DTGVSQNPRHKITKRGQNVTFRCDPISEHNRLYWYRQTLGQGPEFLTYFQNEAQLEKSRLLSDRFSAERPKGSFSTLEIQRTEQGDSAMYLCASRRAVQETQYFGPGTRLLVL.

This chain joins TRBV7-9 and TRBJ2-1; TRBD2 might be the D (6 bases). The CDR3 is 14 residues long. CDR1 and CDR2 (germline): SEHNR, FQNEAQ (reference sequence). The ends were cut back, 5 bases at V and 5 bases at J, with 13 bases in the middle. The CDR3 reads CASSQRLANNEQFF. In DNA form, the CDR3 reads TGTGCCAGCAGCCAAAGGCTAGCGAACAATGAGCAGTTCTTC.

The chain carries TRBV9 and TRBJ1-2; no firm D call. V was trimmed by 3 bases and J by 5 bases, leaving 11 bases between them. The length of the CDR3 is 13 residues. Germline-derived CDR1 and CDR2 are SGDLS and YYNGEE. The CDR3 DNA is TGTGCCAGCAGCGACGGCCCTGGTTATGGCTACACCTTC. Translated: CASSDGPGYGYTF.

V usage is TRBV5-8 and J usage is TRBJ2-5, with D possibly TRBD1 on 5 matching bases. The DNA end favors TRBJ2-7, so the J call may be wrong. The germline gives CDR1 SGHTS, CDR2 YDEGEE. The CDR3 spans 12 residues. DNA for the CDR3: TGTGCCAGCAGCCAGGGCGCTTACGAGCAGTACTTC. Residues: CASSQGAYEQYF.

V and J are TRBV28 and TRBJ1-4; D call uncertain. CDR3 size: 13 residues. Trimming pared 4 bases from V and 8 bases from J, leaving 11 bases between. Germline V gene data show CDR1 as MDHEN and CDR2 as SYDVKM. In DNA, the CDR3 is TGTGCCAGCAGTTCGGTCATCGGAGAAAAACTGTTTTTT. Translating it yields CASSSVIGEKLFF.

The V call is TRBV9, the J call TRBJ2-3; D is uncertain. The V gene's germline CDR1 is SGDLS and CDR2 YYNGEE. The CDR3 is 15 amino acids. V was shortened by 0 bases and J by 4 bases, with 12 bases between the two germline ends. The CDR3: CASSVDGRLADTQYF. The CDR3 region has the DNA TGTGCCAGCAGCGTAGACGGCCGTTTAGCAGATACGCAGTATTTT. The full variable domain, in which reference TRBV9 and TRBJ2-3 provide the parts outside the CDR3, is DSGVTQTPKHLITATGQRVTLRCSPRSGDLSVYWYQQSLDQGLQFLIQYYNGEERAKGNILERFSAQQFPDLHSELNLSSLELGDSALYFCASSVDGRLADTQYFGPGTRLTVL.

The chain employs TRBV28 and TRBJ2-7; 7 bases agree with TRBD1. The germline gives CDR1 MDHEN, CDR2 SYDVKM. The V and J ends lost 4 bases and 2 bases, in that order; junction bases with no gene match: 8. The CDR3 has 15 residues. The DNA for the CDR3 is TGTGCCAGCAGTTCCCAGGGGGTGCTTACCTACGAGCAGTACTTC. This encodes CASSSQGVLTYEQYF.

This chain joins TRBV23-1 and TRBJ1-3, with unresolved D. TRBV23-1 falls under the ORF class, with uncertain function. This CDR3 contains 15 residues. V was trimmed by 3 bases and J by 1 base, leaving 10 bases between them. The CDR3 DNA sequence: TGCGCCAGCAGTCAGTCAGACTTATCTGGAAACACCATATATTTT. This translates into CASSQSDLSGNTIYF.

As DNA, the CDR3 is TGTGCCAGTAGTGGTGACAGGACTGGAAACACCATATATTTT. Translation gives CASSGDRTGNTIYF. The J gene is TRBJ1-3, the V gene TRBV19; TRBD1 might be the D (6 bases). V was cut by 5 bases and J by 2 bases, with 10 bases left in between. The germline gives CDR1 LNHDA, CDR2 SQIVND (reference sequence). This CDR3 is built from 14 residues.

CDR3 in DNA: TGCGCCAGCAGCTTGGCGACTAGCGGGGGCGGGGAGCTGTTTTTT. It is translated as CASSLATSGGGELFF. The rearrangement uses TRBV5-1 and TRBJ2-2, with TRBD2 matching 12 bases. The CDR3 covers 15 residues. The ends lost 0 bases at V and 7 bases at J; junction bases unmatched: 1. The germline V gene encodes CDR1 SGHRS and CDR2 YFSETQ.

The rearrangement uses TRBV29-1 and TRBJ2-1, with D uncertain. Trimming took 4 bases from V and 4 from J, leaving 14 bases between them. Germline-derived CDR1 and CDR2 are SQVTM and ANQGSEA. This CDR3 spans 14 amino acids. CDR3 amino acids: CSVVVRALYNEQFF. CDR3 DNA sequence: TGCAGCGTTGTGGTCCGGGCCCTTTACAATGAGCAGTTCTTC.